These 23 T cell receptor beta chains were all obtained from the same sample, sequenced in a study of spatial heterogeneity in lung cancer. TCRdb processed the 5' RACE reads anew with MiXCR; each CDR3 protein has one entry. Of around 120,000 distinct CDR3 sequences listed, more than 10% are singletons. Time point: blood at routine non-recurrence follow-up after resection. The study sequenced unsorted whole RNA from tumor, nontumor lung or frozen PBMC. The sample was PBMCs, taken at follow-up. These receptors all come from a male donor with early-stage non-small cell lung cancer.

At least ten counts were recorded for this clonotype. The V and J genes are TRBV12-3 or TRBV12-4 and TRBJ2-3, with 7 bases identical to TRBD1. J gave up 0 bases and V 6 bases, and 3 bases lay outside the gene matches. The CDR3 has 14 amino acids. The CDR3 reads CASRTGASTDTQYF. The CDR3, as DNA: TGTGCCAGCAGAACAGGGGCCAGCACAGATACGCAGTATTTT.

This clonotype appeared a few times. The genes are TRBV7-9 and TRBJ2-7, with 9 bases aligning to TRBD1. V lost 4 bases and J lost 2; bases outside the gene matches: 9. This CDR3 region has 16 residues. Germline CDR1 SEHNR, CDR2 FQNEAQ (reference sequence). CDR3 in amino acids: CASSYPGQGNPYEQYF. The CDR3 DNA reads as TGTGCCAGCAGCTATCCGGGACAGGGAAACCCCTACGAGCAGTACTTC.

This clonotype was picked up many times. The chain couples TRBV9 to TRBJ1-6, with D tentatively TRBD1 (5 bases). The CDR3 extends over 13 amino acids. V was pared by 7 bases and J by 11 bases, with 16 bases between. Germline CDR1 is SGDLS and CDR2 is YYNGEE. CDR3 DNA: TGTGCCAGCCAGGGATGGGGTAAGGCACCCCTCCACTTT. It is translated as CASQGWGKAPLHF.

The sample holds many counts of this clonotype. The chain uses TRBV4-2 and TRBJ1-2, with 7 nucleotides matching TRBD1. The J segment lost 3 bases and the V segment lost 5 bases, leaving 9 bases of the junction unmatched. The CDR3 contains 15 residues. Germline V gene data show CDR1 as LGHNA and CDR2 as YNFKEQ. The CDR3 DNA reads TGTGCCAGCAGCAACCCAGGGGGGAGCGACTATGGCTACACCTTC. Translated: CASSNPGGSDYGYTF.

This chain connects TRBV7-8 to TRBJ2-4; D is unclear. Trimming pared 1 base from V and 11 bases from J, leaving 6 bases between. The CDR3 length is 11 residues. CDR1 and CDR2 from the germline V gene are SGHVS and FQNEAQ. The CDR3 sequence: CASSLGQVQYF. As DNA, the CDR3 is TGTGCCAGCAGCTTAGGGCAGGTTCAGTACTTC.

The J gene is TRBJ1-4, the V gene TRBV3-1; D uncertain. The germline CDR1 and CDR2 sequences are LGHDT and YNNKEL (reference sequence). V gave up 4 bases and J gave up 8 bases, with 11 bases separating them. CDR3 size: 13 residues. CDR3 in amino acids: CASSRTKAEKLFF. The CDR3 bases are TGTGCCAGCAGCCGAACGAAAGCCGAAAAACTGTTTTTT. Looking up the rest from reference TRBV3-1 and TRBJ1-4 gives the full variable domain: DTAVSQTPKYLVTQMGNDKSIKCEQNLGHDTMYWYKQDSKKFLKIMFSYNNKELIINETVPNRFSPKSPDKAHLNLHINSLELGDSAVYFCASSRTKAEKLFFGSGTQLSVL.

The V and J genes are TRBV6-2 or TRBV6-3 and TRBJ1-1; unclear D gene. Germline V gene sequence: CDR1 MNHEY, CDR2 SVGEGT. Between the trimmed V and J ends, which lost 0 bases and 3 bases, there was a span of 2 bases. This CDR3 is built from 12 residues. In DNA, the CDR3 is TGTGCCAGCAGTTACTCCGACACTGAAGCTTTCTTT. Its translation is CASSYSDTEAFF.

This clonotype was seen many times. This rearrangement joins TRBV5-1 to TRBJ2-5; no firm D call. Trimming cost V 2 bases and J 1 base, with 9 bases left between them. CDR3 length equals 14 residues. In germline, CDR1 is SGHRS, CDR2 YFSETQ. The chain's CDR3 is CASSFPYPQETQYF. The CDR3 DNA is TGCGCCAGCAGCTTTCCGTATCCCCAAGAGACCCAGTACTTC.

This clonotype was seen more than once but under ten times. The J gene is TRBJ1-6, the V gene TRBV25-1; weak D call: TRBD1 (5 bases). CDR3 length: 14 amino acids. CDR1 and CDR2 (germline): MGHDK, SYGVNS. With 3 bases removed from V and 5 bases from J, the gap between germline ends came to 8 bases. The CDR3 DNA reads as TGTGCCAGCAGTGATACAGGACATAATTCACCCCTCCACTTT. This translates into CASSDTGHNSPLHF.

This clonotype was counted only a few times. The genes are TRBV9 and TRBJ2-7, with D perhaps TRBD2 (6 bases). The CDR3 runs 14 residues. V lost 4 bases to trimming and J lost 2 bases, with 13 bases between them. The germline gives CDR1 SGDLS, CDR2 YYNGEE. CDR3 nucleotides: TGTGCCAGCAGCTTCCGGGACTTCACCTACGAGCAGTACTTC. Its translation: CASSFRDFTYEQYF.

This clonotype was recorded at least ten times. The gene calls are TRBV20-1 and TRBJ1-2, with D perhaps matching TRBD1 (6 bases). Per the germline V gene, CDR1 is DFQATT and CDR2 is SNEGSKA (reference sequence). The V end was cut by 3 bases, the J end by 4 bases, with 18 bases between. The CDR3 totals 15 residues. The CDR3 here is CSASRSTGTGYGYTF. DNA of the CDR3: TGCAGTGCTAGTCGCTCTACAGGGACGGGCTATGGCTACACCTTC.

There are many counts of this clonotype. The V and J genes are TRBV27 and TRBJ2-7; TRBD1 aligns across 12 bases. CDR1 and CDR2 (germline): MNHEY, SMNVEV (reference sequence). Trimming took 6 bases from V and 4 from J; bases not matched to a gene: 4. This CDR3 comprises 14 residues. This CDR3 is CASRRDRGPYEQYF. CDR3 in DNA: TGTGCCAGCAGACGGGACAGGGGGCCGTACGAGCAGTACTTC.

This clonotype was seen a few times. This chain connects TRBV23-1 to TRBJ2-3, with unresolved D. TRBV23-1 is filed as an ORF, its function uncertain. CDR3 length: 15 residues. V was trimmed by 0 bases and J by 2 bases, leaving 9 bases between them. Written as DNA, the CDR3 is TGCGCCAGCAGTCAATCAGGCCAGTCCACAGATACGCAGTATTTT. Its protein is CASSQSGQSTDTQYF.

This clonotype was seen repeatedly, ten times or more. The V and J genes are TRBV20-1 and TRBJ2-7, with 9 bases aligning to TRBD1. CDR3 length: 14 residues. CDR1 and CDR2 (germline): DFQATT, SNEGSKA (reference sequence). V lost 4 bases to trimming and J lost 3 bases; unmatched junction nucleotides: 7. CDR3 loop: CSANRQGGLYEQYF. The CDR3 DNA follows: TGCAGTGCTAACCGACAGGGGGGCCTCTACGAGCAGTACTTC.

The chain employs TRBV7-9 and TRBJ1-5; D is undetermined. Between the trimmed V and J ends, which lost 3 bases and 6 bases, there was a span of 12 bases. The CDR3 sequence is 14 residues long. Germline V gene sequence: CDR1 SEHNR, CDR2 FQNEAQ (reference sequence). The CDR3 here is CASSFLGSGQPQHF. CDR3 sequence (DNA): TGTGCCAGCAGCTTCCTTGGGAGCGGTCAGCCCCAGCATTTT.

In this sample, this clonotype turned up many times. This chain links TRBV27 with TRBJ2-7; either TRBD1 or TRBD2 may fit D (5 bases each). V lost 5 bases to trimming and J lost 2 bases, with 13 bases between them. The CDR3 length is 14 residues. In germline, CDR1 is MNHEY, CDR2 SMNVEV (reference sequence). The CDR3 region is CASSLQGPPYEQYF. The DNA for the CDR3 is TGTGCCAGCAGTCTTCAGGGACCGCCCTACGAGCAGTACTTC.

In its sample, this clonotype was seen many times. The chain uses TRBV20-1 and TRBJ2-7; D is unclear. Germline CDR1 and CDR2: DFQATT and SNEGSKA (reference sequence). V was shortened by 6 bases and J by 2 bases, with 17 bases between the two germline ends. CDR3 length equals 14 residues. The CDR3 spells CSAPNDHPAYEQYF. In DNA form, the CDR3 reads TGCAGTGCACCGAATGACCATCCTGCCTACGAGCAGTACTTC.

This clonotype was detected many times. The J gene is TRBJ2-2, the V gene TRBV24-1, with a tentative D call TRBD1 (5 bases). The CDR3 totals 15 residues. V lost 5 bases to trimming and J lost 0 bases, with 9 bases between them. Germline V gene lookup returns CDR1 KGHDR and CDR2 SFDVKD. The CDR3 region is CATSGPGTNTGELFF. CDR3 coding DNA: TGTGCCACCAGTGGGCCAGGGACGAACACCGGGGAGCTGTTTTTT.

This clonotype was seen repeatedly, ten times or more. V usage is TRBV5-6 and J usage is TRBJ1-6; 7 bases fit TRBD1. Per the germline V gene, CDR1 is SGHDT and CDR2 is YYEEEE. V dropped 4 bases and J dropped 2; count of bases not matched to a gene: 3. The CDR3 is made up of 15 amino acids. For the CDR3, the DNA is TGTGCCAGCAGCGGCCAGGGGGCCTATAATTCACCCCTCCACTTT. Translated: CASSGQGAYNSPLHF.

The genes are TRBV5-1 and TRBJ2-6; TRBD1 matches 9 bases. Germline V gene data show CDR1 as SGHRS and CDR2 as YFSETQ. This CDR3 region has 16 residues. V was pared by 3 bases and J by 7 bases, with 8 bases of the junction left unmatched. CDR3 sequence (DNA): TGCGCCAGCAGCTCGGAAGGACAGGGGAGCGCCAACGTCCTGACTTTC. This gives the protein CASSSEGQGSANVLTF.

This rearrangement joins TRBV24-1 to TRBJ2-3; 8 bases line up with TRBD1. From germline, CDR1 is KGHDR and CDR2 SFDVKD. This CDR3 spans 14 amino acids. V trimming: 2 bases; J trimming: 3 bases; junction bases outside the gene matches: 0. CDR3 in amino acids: CATSDWTGTDTQYF. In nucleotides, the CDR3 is TGTGCCACCAGTGATTGGACAGGGACAGATACGCAGTATTTT.

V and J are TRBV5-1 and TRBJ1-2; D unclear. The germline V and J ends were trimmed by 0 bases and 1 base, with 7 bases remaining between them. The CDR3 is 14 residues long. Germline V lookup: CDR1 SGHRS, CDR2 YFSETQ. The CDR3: CASSLAPFNYGYTF. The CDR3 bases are TGCGCCAGCAGCTTGGCCCCTTTTAACTATGGCTACACCTTC.

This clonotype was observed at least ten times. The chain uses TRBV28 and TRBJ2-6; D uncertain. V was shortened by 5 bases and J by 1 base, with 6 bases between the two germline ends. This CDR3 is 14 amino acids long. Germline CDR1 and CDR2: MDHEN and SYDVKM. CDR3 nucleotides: TGTGCCAGCAGTCTTACGTCTGGGGCCAACGTCCTGACTTTC. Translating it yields CASSLTSGANVLTF.